The 28 T cell receptor beta chains listed next were all sequenced from one sample in a study of T-cell memory formation after mild COVID-19. TCRdb used MiXCR to reprocess the 5' RACE reads, holding one entry per CDR3 protein. The sample lists approximately 490,000 distinct CDR3 sequences; around 20% were seen once. The material sequenced was PBMCs or a T cell subset sorted from them (not recorded which). These receptors were collected from an adult woman who had mild COVID-19 (a few samples of this study predate the infection). Cell type and time point are not known.

This clonotype was seen repeatedly, ten times or more. This chain connects TRBV7-9 to TRBJ2-3; D is unclear. Trimming pared 1 base from V and 4 bases from J, leaving 3 bases between. The CDR3 spans 12 residues. Germline CDR1 and CDR2: SEHNR and FQNEAQ (reference sequence). CDR3 sequence: CASSLVSDTQYF. The CDR3 nucleotides are TGTGCCAGCAGCTTAGTTTCAGATACGCAGTATTTT. The whole variable domain, remainder taken from reference TRBV7-9 and TRBJ2-3, is DTGVSQNPRHKITKRGQNVTFRCDPISEHNRLYWYRQTLGQGPEFLTYFQNEAQLEKSRLLSDRFSAERPKGSFSTLEIQRTEQGDSAMYLCASSLVSDTQYFGPGTRLTVL.

The chain is built from TRBV5-1 and TRBJ2-7; 10 nucleotides agree with TRBD1. This CDR3 comprises 14 residues. Trimming took 2 bases from V and 5 from J; bases not matched to a gene: 4. The germline V gene encodes CDR1 SGHRS and CDR2 YFSETQ. The CDR3 spells CASSFGTGENEQYF. The DNA for the CDR3 is TGCGCCAGCAGCTTCGGGACAGGGGAAAACGAGCAGTACTTC.

The CDR3 DNA is TGTGCCAGCAGTTATGAGGCAGGGGGCCTCCAAGAGACCCAGTACTTC. Encoded protein: CASSYEAGGLQETQYF. This sequence joins TRBV25-1 and TRBJ2-5; TRBD1 matches at 8 bases. In germline, CDR1 is MGHDK, CDR2 SYGVNS. This CDR3 has 16 residues. The V gene end was trimmed by 5 bases and the J gene end by 1 base; junction bases not matched to a gene: 9.

This clonotype was seen a few times. The gene calls are TRBV18 and TRBJ1-2; 7 bases map to TRBD1. CDR3 length equals 15 residues. Germline CDR1 reads KGHSH; CDR2 reads LQKENI. Germline trimming cut 2 bases from V and 3 bases from J; bases unmatched to any gene: 6. The CDR3 loop reads CASSPAGQLYYGYTF. DNA of the CDR3: TGTGCCAGCTCACCAGCGGGACAGCTGTACTATGGCTACACCTTC. Using reference TRBV18 and TRBJ1-2 for the parts outside the CDR3, the full variable domain is NAGVMQNPRHLVRRRGQEARLRCSPMKGHSHVYWYRQLPEEGLKFMVYLQKENIIDESGMPKERFSAEFPKEGPSILRIQQVVRGDSAAYFCASSPAGQLYYGYTFGSGTRLTVV.

The CDR3 protein is CASSQLAGGLTDTQYF. DNA of the CDR3: TGTGCCAGCAGCCAACTAGCGGGAGGCCTCACAGATACGCAGTATTTT. This chain joins TRBV14 and TRBJ2-3; TRBD2 matches at 11 bases. From germline, CDR1 is SGHDN and CDR2 FVKESK. After removal of 2 bases from V and 2 bases from J, the junction contained 3 bases not matched to a gene. The CDR3 has 16 amino acids.

J is TRBJ2-3 and V is TRBV9; 7 nucleotides line up with TRBD1. The V and J ends lost 0 bases and 5 bases, in that order; junction bases with no gene match: 15. Germline CDR1 reads SGDLS; CDR2 reads YYNGEE. The CDR3 is 18 residues long. CDR3 nucleotides: TGTGCCAGCAGCGTAGCTTTGGGGCAGGGGGACGACGAAGATACGCAGTATTTT. Protein sequence: CASSVALGQGDDEDTQYF.

There are a few counts of this clonotype. The chain links TRBV5-1 to TRBJ2-7; 7 nucleotides match TRBD1. This CDR3 is built from 15 residues. CDR1 SGHRS and CDR2 YFSETQ come from the germline V gene. The V gene end was trimmed by 0 bases and the J gene end by 2 bases; junction bases not matched to a gene: 5. CDR3 DNA sequence: TGCGCCAGCAGCTTGGGTGACAGGGTTACCTACGAGCAGTACTTC. Its protein is CASSLGDRVTYEQYF.

In its sample, this clonotype was seen many times. The rearrangement uses TRBV7-9 and TRBJ2-1, with 7 bases identical to TRBD1. This CDR3 spans 14 amino acids. The junction had 5 bases not matched to a gene; V was cut back by 1 base and J by 8 bases. Germline lookup yields CDR1 SEHNR and CDR2 FQNEAQ (reference sequence). The CDR3, as DNA: TGTGCCAGCAGCTTAGGCAGGGGGTCGGATGAGCAGTTCTTC. Its translation is CASSLGRGSDEQFF.

V and J are TRBV2 and TRBJ2-4, with a possible D match to TRBD1 (5 bases). The CDR3 is 15 residues long. Germline V CDR1 and CDR2: SNHLY, FYNNEI. The V end was cut by 7 bases, the J end by 6 bases, with 19 bases between. The CDR3 sequence is CASTPTAPRGNIQYF. CDR3 coding DNA: TGTGCCAGCACCCCAACCGCTCCTAGGGGAAACATTCAGTACTTC.

This clonotype was observed at least ten times. The genes are TRBV29-1 and TRBJ2-1, with 7 bases matching TRBD2. Per the germline V gene, CDR1 is SQVTM and CDR2 is ANQGSEA. V was clipped by 7 bases and J by 6 bases; unmatched bases: 12. The CDR3 covers 14 residues. The CDR3 spells CSARRASGGNEQFF. DNA of the CDR3: TGCAGCGCTAGGCGGGCTAGCGGTGGCAATGAGCAGTTCTTC.

This clonotype has only a few counts. The J gene is TRBJ2-1, the V gene TRBV24-1, with D maybe TRBD2 (5 bases). This CDR3 comprises 12 residues. The V gene's germline CDR1 is KGHDR and CDR2 SFDVKD. Trimming pared 7 bases from V and 3 bases from J, leaving 6 bases between. The CDR3 DNA is TGTGCCACCAGGGACTTCTACAATGAGCAGTTCTTC. Its protein product is CATRDFYNEQFF.

This clonotype was counted a few times. The chain uses TRBV7-9 and TRBJ2-1; D is unclear. Germline-derived CDR1 and CDR2 are SEHNR and FQNEAQ (reference sequence). The germline V and J ends were trimmed by 6 bases and 0 bases, with 6 bases remaining between them. This CDR3 comprises 13 residues. CDR3 loop: CASRDPSYNEQFF. The CDR3 region has the DNA TGTGCCAGCAGAGACCCCTCCTACAATGAGCAGTTCTTC. Full variable domain (missing parts from reference TRBV7-9 and TRBJ2-1): DTGVSQNPRHKITKRGQNVTFRCDPISEHNRLYWYRQTLGQGPEFLTYFQNEAQLEKSRLLSDRFSAERPKGSFSTLEIQRTEQGDSAMYLCASRDPSYNEQFFGPGTRLTVL.

This clonotype was recorded a few times. The J gene is TRBJ1-1, the V gene TRBV6-5; no clear D. Trimming stripped 7 bases from V and 0 bases from J, with 12 bases between. The CDR3 totals 14 residues. Germline lookup yields CDR1 MNHEY and CDR2 SVGAGI. The CDR3 spells CASNPDLLNTEAFF. The CDR3 bases are TGTGCCAGCAATCCCGACTTATTGAACACTGAAGCTTTCTTT.

The chain uses TRBV2 and TRBJ2-3, with D unclear. Per the germline V gene, CDR1 is SNHLY and CDR2 is FYNNEI. Trimming pared 7 bases from V and 2 bases from J, leaving 13 bases between. This CDR3 is built from 14 residues. The CDR3 bases are TGTGCCAGCACCACGAGAGGCTACACAGATACGCAGTATTTT. Translation: CASTTRGYTDTQYF.

This clonotype has a count of ten or more. The chain combines TRBV12-3 or TRBV12-4 with TRBJ2-4, with a tentative D call TRBD2 (5 bases). Trimming cost V 6 bases and J 4 bases, with 7 bases left between them. The CDR3 has 12 residues. The CDR3 loop reads CASSPGKNIQYF. The CDR3 DNA sequence: TGTGCCAGCAGCCCGGGAAAAAACATTCAGTACTTC.

This chain joins TRBV3-1 and TRBJ1-2, with D possibly matching TRBD1 (5 bases). CDR3 size: 14 residues. The germline V and J ends were trimmed by 6 bases and 3 bases, with 14 bases remaining between them. CDR1 LGHDT and CDR2 YNNKEL come from the germline V gene (reference sequence). CDR3 sequence: CASSPPGGHYGYTF. DNA for the CDR3: TGTGCCAGCAGTCCCCCCGGGGGACACTATGGCTACACCTTC.

V and J are TRBV19 and TRBJ2-7; possibly TRBD2 for D (5 bases). Germline CDR1 reads LNHDA; CDR2 reads SQIVND (reference sequence). Trimming pared 3 bases from V and 0 bases from J, leaving 9 bases between. The CDR3 totals 14 residues. CDR3 region: CASSIFGNSYEQYF. Here the CDR3 DNA reads TGTGCCAGTAGTATCTTCGGGAACTCCTACGAGCAGTACTTC.

Only a few counts were recorded for this clonotype. V gene TRBV30 combines with J gene TRBJ2-2; D might be TRBD2 (6 bases). Germline lookup yields CDR1 GTSNPN and CDR2 SVGIG (reference sequence). This CDR3 spans 15 amino acids. V gave up 2 bases and J gave up 0 bases, with 10 bases separating them. CDR3 DNA: TGTGCCTGGAGTCAATTAGCGGCGAACACCGGGGAGCTGTTTTTT. This sequence encodes CAWSQLAANTGELFF.

This chain joins TRBV4-2 and TRBJ1-4; the match to TRBD1 covers 10 bases. V shed 0 bases and J 10 bases; nucleotides not matched to a gene: 17. Germline lookup yields CDR1 LGHNA and CDR2 YNFKEQ. This CDR3 is built from 19 residues. CDR3 region: CASSQDGPKVGTGAGKLFF. In DNA form, the CDR3 reads TGTGCCAGCAGCCAAGATGGCCCGAAGGTCGGGACAGGGGCAGGAAAACTGTTTTTT.

V gene TRBV11-2 combines with J gene TRBJ2-5; D not certain. This CDR3 is 15 amino acids long. V lost 1 base and J lost 1, with 10 bases in between. Per germline, CDR1 SGHAT and CDR2 FQNNGV. CDR3 in amino acids: CASSLVHSSQETQYF. CDR3 coding DNA: TGTGCCAGCAGCTTAGTACACAGCTCCCAAGAGACCCAGTACTTC.

The chain is built from TRBV29-1 and TRBJ1-2; D might be TRBD1 (6 bases). Germline V gene sequence: CDR1 SQVTM, CDR2 ANQGSEA. There are 13 residues in the CDR3. The V end lost 7 bases, the J end lost 0 bases, and 12 bases lay between the germline ends. The CDR3, as DNA: TGCAGCGCGCCAGGGGCAACTAACTATGGCTACACCTTC. Translated: CSAPGATNYGYTF.

Many counts were recorded for this clonotype. The V and J genes are TRBV11-3 and TRBJ2-7; the D is unclear. V lost 7 bases to trimming and J lost 0 bases, with 7 bases between them. Per germline, CDR1 SGHNT and CDR2 YENEEA. The CDR3 is made up of 12 amino acids. CDR3: CASTADSYEQYF. Here the CDR3 DNA reads TGTGCCAGCACCGCGGACTCCTACGAGCAGTACTTC.

The rearrangement links TRBV5-4 to TRBJ2-2; D is perhaps TRBD1 (6 bases). V lost 0 bases and J 0 bases, leaving 12 bases between the germline ends. Germline V gene lookup returns CDR1 SGHNT and CDR2 YYREEE (reference sequence). This CDR3 is built from 17 residues. The CDR3 DNA reads as TGTGCCAGCAGCTTGGGGGGACACGGCGCGAACACCGGGGAGCTGTTTTTT. Encoded protein: CASSLGGHGANTGELFF.

This clonotype was counted between two and nine times. CDR3 region: CASSRPAQVNTEAFF. The DNA of the CDR3 is TGTGCCAGCAGCCGCCCGGCCCAGGTTAACACTGAAGCTTTCTTT. The genes are TRBV7-9 and TRBJ1-1; D gene unclear. V lost 5 bases and J lost 2, with 15 bases in between. Germline CDR1 is SEHNR and CDR2 is FQNEAQ (reference sequence). The CDR3 extends over 15 amino acids.

The rearrangement uses TRBV18 and TRBJ2-1; 11 bases fit TRBD2. This CDR3 is 16 amino acids long. J gave up 4 bases and V 4 bases, and 6 bases lay outside the gene matches. CDR1 is KGHSH and CDR2 is LQKENI in the germline V gene. The CDR3 is CASSQPGLAAYNEQFF. The CDR3 region has the DNA TGTGCCAGCTCACAACCGGGACTAGCGGCGTACAATGAGCAGTTCTTC. Drawing the rest from reference TRBV18 and TRBJ2-1, the complete variable domain is NAGVMQNPRHLVRRRGQEARLRCSPMKGHSHVYWYRQLPEEGLKFMVYLQKENIIDESGMPKERFSAEFPKEGPSILRIQQVVRGDSAAYFCASSQPGLAAYNEQFFGPGTRLTVL.

This clonotype was seen a few times. V usage is TRBV6-6 and J usage is TRBJ1-5, with D hard to call. The germline V gene has CDR1 MNHNY and CDR2 SVGAGI (reference sequence). V lost 0 bases and J 4 bases, leaving 10 bases between the germline ends. This CDR3 region has 15 residues. The CDR3 protein is CASSYSLAGNQPQHF. The CDR3 DNA follows: TGTGCCAGCAGTTACTCGTTGGCCGGAAATCAGCCCCAGCATTTT.

In its sample, this clonotype was seen a few times. The chain links TRBV12-3 or TRBV12-4 to TRBJ2-5; D possibly corresponds to TRBD1 (6 bases). V was pared by 7 bases and J by 1 base, with 16 bases between. CDR3 size: 15 residues. Here the CDR3 DNA reads TGTGCCAGCACTTCCATAGGGACAACCCAAGAGACCCAGTACTTC. This encodes CASTSIGTTQETQYF.

This clonotype occurred a few times. The gene calls are TRBV12-3 or TRBV12-4 and TRBJ1-5; tentative D call: TRBD1 (6 bases). CDR3 length: 15 amino acids. V lost 2 bases, J lost 5 bases, and 13 bases lay in between. CDR3 residues: CASSLYGRGDQPQHF. The CDR3 region has the DNA TGTGCCAGCAGTTTATATGGGAGGGGGGATCAGCCCCAGCATTTT.